The clone carrying this T cell receptor (beta chain) was observed a few times. The antigen is undetermined. The data derive from a study of T-cell reconstitution after alpha-beta-depleted transplantation in children. Molecular barcoding with unique molecular identifiers was used for the TCRbeta library. TCRdb re-called the PCR reads with MiXCR, one entry per CDR3 protein. The table includes 450,000 to 700,000 distinct CDR3 sequences, roughly a quarter detected once. There are 16 residues in the CDR3. Trimming stripped 0 bases from V and 0 bases from J, with 10 bases between. From germline, CDR1 is SGHRS and CDR2 YFSETQ. Study-level results: In some patients, recipient T cells and intrathymic progenitors surviving conditioning explained high day-60 diversity. After transplant, at about two months, alpha-beta T cells were reportedly derived from several hundred expanded graft clones. Diversity and T-cell counts at one year after transplant derived mostly from new T cells.

Material: PBMCs, obtained before TCRalphabeta/CD19-depleted stem cell transplant. The chain is built from TRBV5-1 and TRBJ1-5; weak D call: TRBD1 (5 bases). The receptor was isolated from a boy under two years old with Wiskott-Aldrich syndrome, due to receive a stem cell transplant. CDR3 sequence (DNA): TGCGCCAGCAGCTTGGGATCCAGGGATAGCAATCAGCCCCAGCATTTT. Translation gives CASSLGSRDSNQPQHF.